The 16 T cell receptor beta chains below all came from one sample that was sequenced in a study of blood T cell repertoires in COVID-19 (dated by TCRdb to 2018 to 2020). The protocol used for the library was the immunoSEQ multiplex PCR assay. TCRdb re-hosts the immuneACCESS table, in-frame sequences only. Its copies lack some clones; in the studies checked, an unresolved V gene accounts for under half of them, and the cause for the rest is not known. The sample profile shows over 350,000 clones; around 89% of them were found once. Around 4.4% of the sample comes from the top ten. Specimen: peripheral blood. Receptor source: a woman between 25 and 40 years old with acute or convalescent COVID-19.

The count of this clone is one. This chain joins TRBV18 and TRBJ2-7; 11 positions match TRBD2. The CDR3 consists of 14 residues. Germline values: CDR1 KGHSH, CDR2 LQKENI. Trimming removed 6 bases from V and 5 bases from J; junction bases left unmatched: 6. CDR3: CASSASGGMDEQYF. The CDR3 nucleotides are TGTGCCAGCTCCGCTAGCGGGGGGATGGACGAGCAGTACTTC.

The chain links TRBV5-4 to TRBJ2-5; TRBD2 might be the D (5 bases). Trimming removed 3 bases from V and 2 bases from J, with 8 bases in between. Germline V CDR1 and CDR2: SGHNT, YYREEE (reference sequence). The CDR3 runs 13 residues. CDR3 in amino acids: CASSSPGQETQYF. For the CDR3, the DNA is TGTGCCAGCAGCTCGCCGGGGCAAGAGACCCAGTACTTC.

The chain uses TRBV4-1 and TRBJ2-5; weak D call: TRBD1 (6 bases). CDR1 and CDR2 from the germline V gene are MGHRA and YSYEKL. V lost 0 bases and J lost 3, with 11 bases in between. The CDR3 is 15 residues long. The CDR3 loop reads CASSQDLAGEETQYF. The CDR3 nucleotides are TGCGCCAGCAGCCAAGATTTAGCAGGGGAAGAGACCCAGTACTTC.

The rearrangement uses TRBV4-1 and TRBJ2-3; D is possibly TRBD1 (6 bases). V was clipped by 1 base and J by 2 bases, with 13 bases between them. The CDR3 consists of 16 residues. Germline CDR1 MGHRA, CDR2 YSYEKL. Here the CDR3 reads CASSQVRDIDTDTQYF. As DNA, the CDR3 is TGCGCCAGCAGCCAAGTCCGGGACATAGACACAGATACGCAGTATTTT.

The gene calls are TRBV5-1 and TRBJ1-2; 10 nucleotides agree with TRBD1. The ends lost 0 bases at V and 0 bases at J; junction bases unmatched: 8. CDR3 length: 18 residues. The germline V gene has CDR1 SGHRS and CDR2 YFSETQ. CDR3 region: CASSLGASGQGANYGYTF. The CDR3, as DNA: TGCGCCAGCAGCTTGGGAGCTTCCGGACAGGGGGCTAACTATGGCTACACCTTC.

The chain is built from TRBV28 and TRBJ2-1, with 10 positions matching TRBD1. J gave up 5 bases and V 7 bases, and 8 bases lay outside the gene matches. Looked up from germline, CDR1 is MDHEN and CDR2 is SYDVKM. The CDR3 totals 15 residues. Written as DNA, the CDR3 is TGTGCCAGCAAAGTTCTCGGGACAGGGGACAATGAGCAGTTCTTC. Encoded protein: CASKVLGTGDNEQFF.

DNA of the CDR3: TGTGCCAGCAGCCAAGAAGGTAGCGGGGGCCTCAAAAACATTCAGTACTTC. Amino acid sequence: CASSQEGSGGLKNIQYF. V gene TRBV3-1 (or the pseudogene TRBV3-2) combines with J gene TRBJ2-4; 9 nucleotides agree with TRBD2. Germline CDR1 is LGHDT and CDR2 is YNNKEL (reference sequence). With 0 bases clipped from V and 3 bases from J, the junction kept 6 bases outside the gene matches. This CDR3 comprises 17 residues.

The chain combines TRBV25-1 with TRBJ1-3; 7 bases map to TRBD1. Germline assignment: CDR1 MGHDK and CDR2 SYGVNS. The CDR3 is made up of 15 amino acids. Losses at the gene ends were 4 bases for V and 2 bases for J; bases not matched to a gene: 5. CDR3 in amino acids: CASSGTTGPGNTIYF. The CDR3 coding sequence is TGTGCCAGCAGTGGAACGACAGGGCCTGGAAACACCATATATTTT. The variable domain in full, with the rest retrieved from reference TRBV25-1 and TRBJ1-3, is EADIYQTPRYLVIGTGKKITLECSQTMGHDKMYWYQQDPGMELHLIHYSYGVNSTEKGDLSSESTVSRIRTEHFPLTLESARPSHTSQYLCASSGTTGPGNTIYFGEGSWLTVV.

This clone was observed a handful of times. The rearrangement uses TRBV13 and TRBJ1-1, with 9 bases aligning to TRBD1. The CDR3 spans 19 residues. The germline gives CDR1 PRHDT, CDR2 FYEKMQ (reference sequence). The ends lost 5 bases at V and 6 bases at J; junction bases unmatched: 22. The CDR3 coding sequence is TGTGCCAGCAGCCGCACACACACCTTTACAGGGGGCTTCGTCGCTGAAGCTTTCTTT. Its translation is CASSRTHTFTGGFVAEAFF. Filled out from reference TRBV13 and TRBJ1-1, the complete variable domain reads AAGVIQSPRHLIKEKRETATLKCYPIPRHDTVYWYQQGPGQDPQFLISFYEKMQSDKGSIPDRFSAQQFSDYHSELNMSSLELGDSALYFCASSRTHTFTGGFVAEAFFGQGTRLTVV.

V is TRBV6-5 and J is TRBJ1-2; TRBD1 matches at 9 bases. The V and J ends lost 4 bases and 5 bases, in that order; junction bases with no gene match: 5. This CDR3 has 14 residues. The germline CDR1 and CDR2 sequences are MNHEY and SVGAGI. The DNA for the CDR3 is TGTGCCAGCAGTTTCCGGGACAGGGAATATGGCTACACCTTC. Its translation is CASSFRDREYGYTF.

There are a few counts of this clone. The rearrangement uses TRBV11-2 and TRBJ1-1; tentative D call: TRBD1 (6 bases). Germline assignment: CDR1 SGHAT and CDR2 FQNNGV. This CDR3 is built from 12 residues. V was clipped by 6 bases and J by 11 bases, with 16 bases between them. CDR3 loop: CASSHGGALAFF. As DNA, the CDR3 is TGTGCCAGCAGTCACGGGGGGGCCCTGGCTTTCTTT.

CDR3 nucleotide sequence: TGTGCCAGCAGCACCGGGGGTGAAGAGACCCAGTACTTC. Amino acids: CASSTGGEETQYF. The chain couples TRBV3-1 (or the pseudogene TRBV3-2) to TRBJ2-5, with D maybe TRBD2 (6 bases). This CDR3 is built from 13 residues. Germline lookup yields CDR1 LGHDT and CDR2 YNNKEL (reference sequence). With 5 bases removed from V and 3 bases from J, the gap between germline ends came to 10 bases.

The V call is TRBV28, the J call TRBJ2-7; TRBD1 agrees at 7 bases. Germline V gene data show CDR1 as MDHEN and CDR2 as SYDVKM. The CDR3 is 16 amino acids. V shed 6 bases and J 5 bases; nucleotides not matched to a gene: 16. CDR3 bases: TGTGCCAGCAGCCCGCCCTACAGGGGCTCGAACCACGAGCAGTACTTC. This translates into CASSPPYRGSNHEQYF. Looking up the rest from reference TRBV28 and TRBJ2-7 gives the full variable domain: DVKVTQSSRYLVKRTGEKVFLECVQDMDHENMFWYRQDPGLGLRLIYFSYDVKMKEKGDIPEGYSVSREKKERFSLILESASTNQTSMYLCASSPPYRGSNHEQYFGPGTRLTVT.

Here the CDR3 DNA reads TGTGCCAGCGGGAGGACTAGCGGGGGGAGGGAGACCCAGTACTTC. Protein sequence: CASGRTSGGRETQYF. The V call is TRBV3-1 (or the pseudogene TRBV3-2), the J call TRBJ2-5, with TRBD2 identical over 14 bases. This CDR3 region has 15 residues. Germline V lookup: CDR1 LGHDT, CDR2 YNNKEL (reference sequence). J was trimmed by 5 bases and V by 8 bases; bases with no gene match: 7.

The chain links TRBV6-5 to TRBJ2-7; possibly TRBD2 for D (6 bases). This CDR3 is built from 15 residues. V lost 5 bases and J lost 2, with 16 bases in between. Germline V CDR1 and CDR2: MNHEY, SVGAGI. CDR3 coding DNA: TGTGCCAGCAGTCGACCCGGGACTGAGACCTACGAGCAGTACTTC. It translates to CASSRPGTETYEQYF.

The gene calls are TRBV2 and TRBJ2-2; D is possibly TRBD2 (5 bases). CDR1 is SNHLY and CDR2 is FYNNEI in the germline V gene. There are 14 residues in the CDR3. V was clipped by 6 bases and J by 0 bases, with 8 bases between them. DNA for the CDR3: TGTGCCAGCAGCTCTAGCCCGAACACCGGGGAGCTGTTTTTT. This gives the protein CASSSSPNTGELFF.